This T cell receptor beta chain was recorded in a study of identical twins listed by TCRdb under 2016. Regarding the study in general: To test whether fetal clonotypes persist, this study deep-sequenced TCR alpha and beta repertoires from monozygotic twins, from unrelated adults of various ages, and from cord blood. To rule out contamination, the twin experiments were replicated at different times with different library preparation protocols. The study at large found these results: Because the same donors could not be followed over many years, conclusions were based on cross-sectional statistical analysis. Zero-insertion analyses could be partly confounded by invariant T cells such as MAIT and iNKT, although diverse VJ usage argued against such confounding for most clonotypes. In monozygotic twins, recombination models systematically underestimated out-of-frame TCR alpha sharing, but the models matched the sharing seen between unrelated individuals. Excess twin sharing in beta out-of-frame sequences was weaker because fewer shared sequences lowered the signal-to-noise ratio. Out-of-frame TCR alpha sequences shared between twins showed an excess of low generation-probability sequences compared with coincidental sharing between unrelated individuals. Fewer insertions were carried by abundant cord blood beta clonotypes, a similar but weaker trend appeared in young adult naive repertoires, and no such trend appeared in memory repertoires.

Notes on this clonotype: There is no known antigen for this receptor. No base-level quality is on record; no much larger clone is a single base apart.

To prepare the library, 5' RACE was applied. Sequencer: Illumina HiSeq 2000. Template switching introduced a universal primer binding site; the final cDNA contained a unique molecular identifier, enabling accurate counting of TCR cDNA molecules. Specific primers in the conserved constant-segment region were used to synthesize first-strand cDNA for the TCR alpha and beta chains. To control for contamination, each cDNA library was double barcoded with a SMART-Mk sample barcode plus Illumina barcodes. TruSeq adapter sequences along with Illumina sample barcodes were introduced in two successive PCR steps. Sequencing of the TCR alpha and beta cDNA libraries was done on the Illumina HiSeq platform using custom primers. For the original study's pipeline: Unique molecular identifiers were extracted from raw reads with MiGEC, and CDR3 positions were determined with MiXCR. For each individual, recombination models were inferred using an EM algorithm with the repgenHMM and IGoR tools. The tcR package in R was used for shared clonotype analysis, with sharing normalized by the product of cloneset sizes. To study raw recombination free of thymic and clonal selection effects, out-of-frame nonproductive sequences were analyzed. TCRdb cleaned the public reads at Q25 with fastp, built clones with MiXCR and kept in-frame beta chains. Each CDR3 protein appears once, grouped with its most common genes and DNA. The V and J calls, along with clone size, are taken from TCRdb and not from the paper's own processing. The sample includes roughly 690,000 distinct CDR3 sequences, with 21% observed a single time. The ten largest clones add up to about 4.3% of the sample.

Trimming accounts for 4 bases at V and 3 bases at J, while the number of junction bases matched to no gene is 17. CDR1 and CDR2 are drawn from the germline V gene: MNHNS, SASEGT. From the cysteine through the phenylalanine, the CDR3 covers 19 amino acids. The sequence is cut down to CDR3 DNA, 57 bases in frame from base 1. Every donor in the study was a healthy Caucasian. Three pairs of female monozygotic twins, all aged roughly 18 to 29 years, were included in the twin cohort. The RNA used for TCR libraries was isolated from peripheral blood mononuclear cells. The same specimen was also included in a second study, on T cells expressing NK-cell markers. Drawing on the second study: In sorted CD3+CD56+NKG2C+, CD3+CD56+NKG2C- and CD3+CD56-NKG2C+ T-cell subsets from eight donors, TCR beta-chain repertoires were profiled. Of the eight sequenced donors, seven were found to be HCMV-seropositive and one was found to be HCMV-seronegative. In several experiments an anti-gammadeltaTCR antibody was added to restrict sorting to alphabetaTCR-expressing T cells. For six donors, the dominant CD3+CD56+NKG2C+ clonotypes were among the top 10 CD8+ clonotypes and accounted for 1.0-7.0% of CD8+ T cells. Those dominant clonotypes were again the most abundant among CD3+CD56-NKG2C+ cells in four donors, at about 25-65%. Whether the expanded NKG2C-expressing T cell clones were specific for HCMV antigens remained unclear. All eight donors whose samples were sequenced were randomly selected healthy volunteers, three of them men and five women. To determine HCMV serostatus, a commercial ELISA kit was used to detect HCMV-specific IgG in serum. For roughly six donors, bulk peripheral blood T-cell repertoires were also sequenced from unsorted PBMC. MIGEC was used to demultiplex reads and group the reads by UMI, and MiTCR was used to assemble and quantify clonotypes. Only TCR cDNA sequences supported by at least two reads were kept to exclude erroneous sequences. The tcR package was used for downstream repertoire analysis, and clonotypes were matched between fractions using CDR3 nucleotide sequence together with V segment. VDJmatch was used to annotate antigen specificity against VDJdb, with one amino acid substitution in CDR3 allowed.

The chain is assembled from TRBV6-1 and TRBJ2-7, with 11 junctional bases fitting TRBD2. The sequence was collected from a woman aged 18-29 years in good health. The sample consisted of PBMCs. The DNA sequence is given as TGTGCCAGCAGTGGCGCTCTAGCTAGCGGGAGGACCAAAATCTACGAGCAGTACTTC. Its protein product is CASSGALASGRTKIYEQYF.